These T cell receptor beta chains were read from a single sample in a study of blood T cell repertoires in COVID-19. Assay: immunoSEQ multiplex PCR; the TCRdb copy retains only in-frame clones and omits some. The data show around 260,000 clones, around 87% seen once. Sequencing used peripheral blood. Receptor source: a woman between 55 and 75 years old with COVID-19, enrolled during active disease. The conserved cysteine and the conserved F or W are not part of the CDR3 here. The listing skips clone size in some rows; elsewhere it reads once, few, many or a size class.

few	TRBJ2-2	TRBV14	ASSRARGGELF
NA	TRBJ1-5	TRBV27	ASSRTGGHQPQH
NA	TRBJ2-1	TRBV24-1	ATSRQGGTYNEQF
NA	TRBJ2-1	TRBV20-1	SASVQGLLNEQF
once	TRBJ2-1	TRBV18	ASSPQGAIRIEQF
NA	TRBJ2-7	TRBV10-1	ASSESVPDRGLEQY
once	TRBJ1-4	TRBV6-5	ASRPGTGNEKLF
NA	TRBJ2-5	TRBV28	ASRSYRGEETQY
NA	TRBJ1-1	TRBV6-1	ASSEEGIWAFPKAF
NA	TRBJ1-3	TRBV7-9	ASSTDMPSGNTIY
NA	TRBJ1-1	TRBV3-1/TRBV3-2	ASNQGRTGMGGTEAF
NA	TRBJ2-5	TRBV9	ASSTLAGGEETQY
NA	TRBJ1-1	TRBV27	ASSLSGHLNTEAF
NA	TRBJ2-3	TRBV19	ASSGQTSDTQY
NA	TRBJ2-7	TRBV16	ASSPGQAARQY
NA	TRBJ2-7	TRBV28	ASSLSSYEQY
few	TRBJ2-7	TRBV4-1	ASSQTGTGHYEQY
NA	TRBJ2-3	TRBV9	ASSVVGQGKDTQY
NA	TRBJ2-1	TRBV3-1/TRBV3-2	ASSQDVAGAYNEQF
NA	TRBJ1-2	TRBV7-3	ASSPSGTSYGYT
NA	TRBJ2-3	TRBV28	ASSLWTSGKDTQY
NA	TRBJ1-6	TRBV7-3	ASSLQGYNSPLH
NA	TRBJ2-4	TRBV6-2/TRBV6-3	ASSLMANIQY
NA	TRBJ2-2	TRBV11-2	ASSPPGGNTGELF
NA	TRBJ2-5	TRBV7-9	ASSPRTGSQETQY
NA	TRBJ2-1	TRBV7-2	ASSRDRGSDEQF
NA	TRBJ1-5	TRBV15	ATSVERTDNQPQH
NA	TRBJ1-2	TRBV30	AWSGRQAYT
NA	TRBJ1-1	TRBV4-2	ASSQDRQGAF
NA	TRBJ2-1	TRBV5-1	ASSLVAGVPYNEQF
NA	TRBJ2-1	TRBV7-2	ASSYGQGSYNEQF
once	TRBJ1-1	TRBV18	ASSPSGLGNTEAF
once	TRBJ2-7	TRBV28	ASSPGGRRPYEQY
once	TRBJ2-2	TRBV30	AWSRDRRYTGELF
once	TRBJ2-7	TRBV27	ASSARQTAELYEQY
few	TRBJ2-3	TRBV11-3	ASSSRTGHDTDTQY
NA	TRBJ1-5	TRBV28	ASSLGLGEGLSQPQH
NA	TRBJ2-5	TRBV10-1	ASSESGLAGGETQY
NA	TRBJ2-1	TRBV28	ASRGQGENEQF
few	TRBJ1-3	TRBV18	ASSRLAVPGSGNTIY
NA	TRBJ2-7	TRBV5-1	ASSSLAGLAGNEQY
NA	TRBJ1-2	TRBV2	ASRDDRTYGYT
once	TRBJ2-5	TRBV28	ASRPQGEGRETQY
NA	TRBJ2-5	TRBV15	ATSRDWDRQETQY
NA	TRBJ1-2	TRBV6-1	ASSELDSGYGYT
NA	TRBJ1-1	TRBV3-1/TRBV3-2	ASSQLTGYMNTEAF
NA	TRBJ2-1	TRBV14	ASSQASGRASNEQF
NA	TRBJ2-1	TRBV11-2	ASSPRLAPYNEQF
NA	TRBJ2-5	TRBV6-5	ASSYRSLAGEETQY
NA	TRBJ2-5	TRBV7-3	ASSSGETQY
NA	TRBJ2-6	TRBV13	ASSLGDRGAGANVLT
few	TRBJ1-1	TRBV27	ASSFQYMNTEAF
NA	TRBJ1-5	TRBV19	ASSTTGGGSNQPQH
NA	TRBJ2-1	TRBV19	ASSISSRRGGGQF
NA	TRBJ1-4	TRBV30	AWEPGHGNEKLF